This T cell receptor (beta chain) was obtained from a study of shared clonotypes between healthy human individuals. In germline, CDR1 is SGHRS, CDR2 YFSETQ. The CDR3 totals 17 residues. Trimming cost V 2 bases and J 0 bases, with 15 bases left between them. It was across several immunoSEQ plates that each subset's genomic DNA was evenly split. The assay was immunoSEQ multiplex PCR, and TCRdb's table has in-frame clones only and misses some. The sample shows roughly 2 million clones, approximately 94% of them seen only once. Material for sequencing was naive CD4+ T cells sorted from blood. Subset described: CD45RA+ positively selected. V usage is TRBV5-1 and J usage is TRBJ2-1; D perhaps matches TRBD1 (5 bases). The receptor comes from a man aged 18 to 29 in good health. The CDR3 here is CASSLVAGPNSYNEQFF. Written as DNA, the CDR3 is TGCGCCAGCAGCTTAGTGGCAGGGCCTAACTCCTACAATGAGCAGTTCTTC.